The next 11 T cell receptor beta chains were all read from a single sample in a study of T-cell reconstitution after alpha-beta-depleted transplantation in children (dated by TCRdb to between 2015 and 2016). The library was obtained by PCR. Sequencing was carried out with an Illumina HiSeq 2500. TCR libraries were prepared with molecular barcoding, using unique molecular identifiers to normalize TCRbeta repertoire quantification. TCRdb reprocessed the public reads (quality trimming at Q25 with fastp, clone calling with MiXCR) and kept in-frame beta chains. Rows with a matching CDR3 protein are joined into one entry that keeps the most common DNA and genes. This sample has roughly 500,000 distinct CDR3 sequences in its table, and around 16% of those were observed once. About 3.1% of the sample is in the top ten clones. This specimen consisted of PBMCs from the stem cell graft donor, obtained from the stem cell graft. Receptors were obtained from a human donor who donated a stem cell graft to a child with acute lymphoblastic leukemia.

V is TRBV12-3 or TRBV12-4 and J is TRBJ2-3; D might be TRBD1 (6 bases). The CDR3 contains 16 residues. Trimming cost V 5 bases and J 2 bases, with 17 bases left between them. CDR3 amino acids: CASSPLGDTVTDTQYF. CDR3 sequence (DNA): TGTGCCAGCAGTCCGTTGGGGGACACTGTCACAGATACGCAGTATTTT.

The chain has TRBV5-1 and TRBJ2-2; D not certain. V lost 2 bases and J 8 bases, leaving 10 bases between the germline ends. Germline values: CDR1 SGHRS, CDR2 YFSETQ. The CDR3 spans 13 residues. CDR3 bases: TGCGCCAGCAGCTTTGAACCTCCGGGGGAGCTGTTTTTT. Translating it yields CASSFEPPGELFF.

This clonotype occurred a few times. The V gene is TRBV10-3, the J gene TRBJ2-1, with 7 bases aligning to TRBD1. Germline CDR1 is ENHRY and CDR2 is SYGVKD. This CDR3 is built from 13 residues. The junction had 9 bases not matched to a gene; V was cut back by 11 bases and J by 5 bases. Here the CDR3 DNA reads TGTGCCTCAACGGGACAGTCCAACAATGAGCAGTTCTTC. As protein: CASTGQSNNEQFF.

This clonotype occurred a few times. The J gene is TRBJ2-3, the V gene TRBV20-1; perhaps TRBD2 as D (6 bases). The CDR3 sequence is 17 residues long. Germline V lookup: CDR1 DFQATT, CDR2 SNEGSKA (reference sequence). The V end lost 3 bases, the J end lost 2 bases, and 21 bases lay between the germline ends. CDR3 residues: CSASPGGGEEDTDTQYF. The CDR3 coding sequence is TGCAGTGCTAGCCCCGGGGGTGGGGAGGAGGACACAGATACGCAGTATTTT.

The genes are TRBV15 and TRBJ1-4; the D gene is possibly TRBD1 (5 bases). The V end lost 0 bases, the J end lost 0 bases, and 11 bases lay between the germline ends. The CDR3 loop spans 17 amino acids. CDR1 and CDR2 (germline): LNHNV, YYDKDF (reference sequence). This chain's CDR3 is CATSRDLREATNEKLFF. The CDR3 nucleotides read TGTGCCACCAGCAGAGATCTCAGGGAAGCAACTAATGAAAAACTGTTTTTT.

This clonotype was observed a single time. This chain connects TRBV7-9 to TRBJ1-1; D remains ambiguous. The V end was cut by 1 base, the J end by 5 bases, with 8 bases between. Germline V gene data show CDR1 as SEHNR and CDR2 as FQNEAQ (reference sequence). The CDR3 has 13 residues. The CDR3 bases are TGTGCCAGCAGCTTAGATCAGCAGACTGAAGCTTTCTTT. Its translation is CASSLDQQTEAFF.

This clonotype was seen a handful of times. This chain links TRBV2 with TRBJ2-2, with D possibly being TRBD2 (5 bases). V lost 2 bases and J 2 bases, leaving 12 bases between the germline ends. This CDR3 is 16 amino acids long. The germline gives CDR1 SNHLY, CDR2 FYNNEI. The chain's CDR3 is CASSESVGANTGELFF. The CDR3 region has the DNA TGTGCCAGCAGTGAATCTGTGGGAGCTAACACCGGGGAGCTGTTTTTT.

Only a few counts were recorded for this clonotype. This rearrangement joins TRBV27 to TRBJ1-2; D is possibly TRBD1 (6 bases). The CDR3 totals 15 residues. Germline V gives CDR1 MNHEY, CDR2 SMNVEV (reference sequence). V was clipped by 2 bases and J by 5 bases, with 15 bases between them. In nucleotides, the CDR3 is TGTGCCAGCAGTTTAGTGGGAGGGGGTATATATGGCTACACCTTC. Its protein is CASSLVGGGIYGYTF.

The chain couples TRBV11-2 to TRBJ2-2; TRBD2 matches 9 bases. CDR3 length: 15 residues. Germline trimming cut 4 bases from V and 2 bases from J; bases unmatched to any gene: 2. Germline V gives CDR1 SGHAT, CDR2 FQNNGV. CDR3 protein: CASSWGTSNTGELFF. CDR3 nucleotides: TGTGCCAGCAGCTGGGGGACTAGCAACACCGGGGAGCTGTTTTTT.

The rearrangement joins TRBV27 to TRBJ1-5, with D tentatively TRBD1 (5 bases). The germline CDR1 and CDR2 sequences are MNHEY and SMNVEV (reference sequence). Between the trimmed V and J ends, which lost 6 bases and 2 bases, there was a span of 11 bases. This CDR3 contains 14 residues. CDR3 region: CASRNTGGNQPQHF. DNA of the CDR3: TGTGCCAGCAGAAACACGGGGGGCAATCAGCCCCAGCATTTT.

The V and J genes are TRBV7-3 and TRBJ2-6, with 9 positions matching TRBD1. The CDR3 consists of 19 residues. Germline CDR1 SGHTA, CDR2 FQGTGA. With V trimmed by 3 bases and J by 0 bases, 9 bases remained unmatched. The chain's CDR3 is CASSFLAPGQGSGANVLTF. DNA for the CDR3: TGTGCCAGCAGCTTCCTCGCCCCGGGACAGGGCTCTGGGGCCAACGTCCTGACTTTC.